This TCR beta chain was retrieved from a study of shared clonotypes between healthy human individuals (dated by TCRdb to 2019 to 2021). With regard to the full study: The cohort included a few men and a couple of women between 18 and 49 years of age. To increase sequencing depth and limit assay-specific biases, TCR repertoire library preparation and sequencing were carried out by different laboratories using diverse techniques. Per donor, three plates each were used for CD4 naive and CD4 memory, two for CD8 naive, and one for CD8 memory. Per donor, leukapheresis produced somewhere between about 0.85 and 9.5 billion PBMCs. To estimate repertoire size and how much clonotypes are shared between individuals, the study performed deep sequencing of blood TCR repertoires from a few healthy adults. Here is what the overall study found, with its caveats: Clonotypes shared by all four sorted-subset donors showed higher generation probabilities than non-shared clonotypes. Estimated clonotype richness was generally larger for naive than for memory subsets. Based on pairwise subsampling, the degree of clonotype sharing among donors was expected to be affected by sequencing depth. Even with the large sequencing depth, rarefaction of the sorted-subset datasets indicated that sequencing was incomplete. Only blood was sampled, and tissue TCR repertoires likely differ from those in blood. Across a handful of donors, about 4.5% of naive CD4, roughly 3.8% of naive CD8, under 2.5% of memory CD4, and around 0.4% of memory CD8 clonotypes were shared. The genetic and exposure-history diversity represented was limited by the small number of donors.

CDR1 and CDR2, looked up from the germline V gene (reference sequence), are MNHNY and SVGAGI. CDR3 length: 15 amino acids, cysteine to phenylalanine. Of the read, only the CDR3 DNA is kept; its 45 bases are in frame from base 1. The germline ends are 8 bases apart after V is trimmed by 0 bases and J by 1 base. For the CD8 naive samples, CD45RO-negative cells were positively selected for CCR7, yielding a CD45RA+CCR7+ population from which TemRA cells were excluded. The donors were healthy, HIV-negative adults with no recently reported acute infections or vaccinations. Every donor was a Caucasian adult living in Nashville, Tennessee, USA. Blood was collected by leukapheresis, and PBMCs were isolated by Ficoll-Histopaque density gradient centrifugation and then cryopreserved in liquid nitrogen vapor phase. Analytical flow cytometry was used to check the purity and quantity of each magnetically sorted T cell population. Each sorted fraction had its genomic DNA isolated and then quantified by UV absorbance on a Nanodrop 2000c.

Of note for this clone: It lacks a known antigen. No base quality values were provided; no much bigger clone lies one nucleotide off. Other DNA sequences of this sample code for an identical CDR3.

Using the deep immunoSEQ assay, TCR CDR3 regions were amplified from genomic DNA by multiplex PCR. For each cell subset, the extracted genomic DNA was distributed evenly across all wells of several immunoSEQ 96-well plates, and each plate served as one replicate. For sorted subsets, each replicate PCR was loaded with about 200 ng genomic DNA, equivalent to 32,000 or so T cell genomes. Purified libraries were quantified with a Qubit 3.0 fluorometer, sized on a Bioanalyzer 2100, and re-quantified with the KAPA Library Quantification kit. Each immunoSEQ 96-well plate was sequenced on its own single-read 150-cycle Illumina NextSeq 550 flow cell. In the paper's pipeline: Because the immunoSEQ output held only junctional sequences and lacked quality scores, the filtering could not match the filtering applied to full-length reads. To assign V/J genes and CDR3, sequences were annotated using PyIR, a Python wrapper for IgBLAST v1.9, with IMGT germline references. Reads with weak V/J assignments (E-value above 1e-6), missing CDR3, stop codons, out-of-frame junctions, or ambiguous translated residues were removed. V3J clonotypes were defined by identical inferred V gene, J gene, and CDR3 amino acid sequence. To compute the percentage overlap between repertoires, the number of shared unique clonotypes was divided by the size of the smaller repertoire. RTK rarefaction, the Chao1 estimator, and Recon v2.1 estimates of unobserved clonotypes were used to assess repertoire richness. Generation probabilities were computed with OLGA for all TCRbeta clonotypes obtained by the gDNA method from four donors. This is the immuneACCESS table as TCRdb keeps it, with only in-frame sequences that have V and J called. A part of the clones is gone; compared with another copy, unresolved V genes explain less than half, and the rest is unexplained. The DNA was the basis for D and trimming; V, J and clone size are from that table. The sample includes just over 2,000,000 clones, with about 95% observed a single time. The ten largest clones take up about 1.1% of the sample.

The receptor comes from a man between 18 and 29 years old in good health. Recombination joined TRBV6-6 with TRBJ2-3; the D gene is perhaps TRBD2, on 6 matching bases. The source material was naive CD8+ T cells sorted from blood. The label giving this sample's cell subset or site can be read as: CD45RA+CCR7+. Here is the DNA: TGTGCCAGCAGTTACTCGGGGGGAGGCACAGATACGCAGTATTTT. Its translation is CASSYSGGGTDTQYF.